This entry features one T cell receptor (beta chain) sequence. The antigen it recognizes is unknown. Nothing much larger sits one base from this clone, and base qualities are not available. The collaborating institutions used their own protocols to collect whole blood in K2EDTA tubes. For TCRbeta analysis, collaborator samples were shipped as frozen whole blood, as isolated PBMCs, or as DNA extracted from either sample type. This sample was taken from a study of blood T cell repertoires in COVID-19 (dated by TCRdb to the early 2020s). Concerning the study at large: Samples from collaborators originated in the United States, Italy and Spain and spanned both the acute and convalescent phases of COVID-19. A freely available public database, intended as a resource for researchers studying the immune response to SARS-CoV-2, is where the repertoires were released. Where available, HLA class I and class II types were taken from metadata supplied by the sample provider and were not determined by assay-based typing. Nearly every sample came with metadata listing a de-identified subject ID, COVID-19 status, age in years and sex. The material from the prospective study consisted of cDNA or gDNA derived from T cells, B-cell-depleted T cells, or PBMCs. Subjects who had been exposed to COVID-19, were actively infected with it, or had recovered from it provided the deeply sampled blood TCRbeta repertoires that made up the dataset. Samples came from the ongoing ImmuneRACE study (first 160 participants) plus 1,254 subjects from 6 global collaborators.

TCRbeta CDR3 regions were amplified from genomic DNA using the immunoSEQ Assay, a bias-controlled multiplex PCR. As for the authors' bioinformatics: The number of nucleated cells in each sample was estimated from the amplification of reference gene primers within the assay. To quantify the absolute abundance of each unique TCRbeta CDR3 rearrangement, sequence reads were collapsed and filtered. For each sample, productive Simpson clonality was calculated as the square root of Simpson's diversity index across productive rearrangements. TCRdb's version of the immuneACCESS table is confined to in-frame rearrangements and falls short of the full clone set. An unresolved V gene accounts for under half of the shortfall where checked; the remainder is of unknown origin. The V and J calls and clone size are taken from that table; D and trimming were inferred from the DNA. The sample records around 130,000 clones, over 75% of which are singletons. The ten most abundant clones make up around 30% of the sample.

The CDR3 runs 12 amino acids, cysteine and phenylalanine included. The read is trimmed to its CDR3 DNA, 36 bases read in frame from base 1. Cut back by 5 bases and 5 bases, the V and J ends lie 12 bases apart. Based on the germline V gene, the CDR1 and CDR2 sequences are SQVTM and ANQGSEA. Study-wide conclusions, independent of this receptor: Clinical and demographic metadata were provided uncurated, with the amount varying by source and participant.

The sample consisted of peripheral blood. The source is a man in his sixties or seventies with active or convalescent COVID-19. The V and J segments used are TRBV29-1 and TRBJ2-5; TRBD1 is possibly the D segment (6 matching bases). The bases read TGCAGCGTTCTACAGGGTGGGGAGACCCAGTACTTC. Its protein product is CSVLQGGETQYF.